The 17 T cell receptor beta chains below were found in one sample sequenced in a study of T cell responses to AZD1222 COVID-19 vaccine (dated by TCRdb to the early 2020s). Library prep was done by the immunoSEQ multiplex PCR assay. Held by TCRdb, this immuneACCESS table contains in-frame sequences only and omits some clones. Under half of the omission traces to an unresolved V gene where checked; the cause of the rest is unknown. In all, the sample holds about 110,000 clones, and 89% of those were seen once. The ten largest clones represent 3% to 3.5% of the sample. This sample's time point label indicates: baseline before first vaccination. The meaning of the sample's treatment or condition label: meningococcal conjugate vaccine given as trial control. The sample was peripheral blood, taken on day 0 of MenACWY control vaccination. The receptors originated from an adult in good health.

V gene TRBV5-6 combines with J gene TRBJ1-2, with D maybe TRBD1 (6 bases). The CDR3 length is 15 residues. Germline lookup yields CDR1 SGHDT and CDR2 YYEEEE. V lost 7 bases and J lost 4, with 20 bases in between. The CDR3 region is CASATWGGQPYGYTF. The CDR3 bases are TGTGCCAGCGCTACATGGGGGGGCCAGCCCTATGGCTACACCTTC.

The V call is TRBV10-3, the J call TRBJ1-1; 8 nucleotides align to TRBD1. The CDR3 spans 13 residues. Trimming took 5 bases from V and 3 from J; bases not matched to a gene: 2. CDR1 is ENHRY, CDR2 SYGVKD, per germline. CDR3 amino acids: CAISRQGHTEAFF. The CDR3 nucleotides read TGTGCCATCAGTAGACAGGGGCACACTGAAGCTTTCTTT.

The rearrangement joins TRBV5-6 to TRBJ2-3; the D gene is possibly TRBD1 (6 bases). This CDR3 region has 14 residues. Trimming stripped 2 bases from V and 1 base from J, with 8 bases between. The germline V gene has CDR1 SGHDT and CDR2 YYEEEE. The CDR3 nucleotides are TGTGCCAGCAGCTTAGGGGGAGGCACAGATACGCAGTATTTT. Translated: CASSLGGGTDTQYF.

The gene calls are TRBV18 and TRBJ1-2, with a tentative D call TRBD1 (5 bases). The CDR3 is 15 residues long. Germline loops: CDR1 KGHSH, CDR2 LQKENI. The V end was cut by 2 bases, the J end by 3 bases, with 13 bases between. The CDR3 spells CASSPVSGTDYGYTF. CDR3 DNA: TGTGCCAGCTCACCAGTTTCCGGGACGGACTATGGCTACACCTTC.

The chain joins TRBV5-4 to TRBJ2-6; D is perhaps TRBD1 (6 bases). The CDR3 runs to 17 residues. Trimming pared 0 bases from V and 2 bases from J, leaving 12 bases between. CDR1 and CDR2 (germline): SGHNT, YYREEE (reference sequence). The CDR3 DNA is TGTGCCAGCAGCTTGGCACAGGGAGCTGCTGGGGCCAACGTCCTGACTTTC. Its protein is CASSLAQGAAGANVLTF.

The chain recombines TRBV5-4 with TRBJ2-3; D might be TRBD1 or TRBD2, each matching 5 bases. This CDR3 region has 14 residues. Deletions cut 3 bases from V and 4 bases from J, with 12 bases between. The V gene's germline CDR1 is SGHNT and CDR2 YYREEE (reference sequence). CDR3 sequence: CASSSVRGADTQYF. The CDR3 DNA follows: TGTGCCAGCAGCTCCGTAAGAGGGGCAGATACGCAGTATTTT.

V usage is TRBV30 and J usage is TRBJ1-5, with D tentatively TRBD1 (6 bases). V lost 3 bases, J lost 6 bases, and 12 bases lay in between. The germline V gene encodes CDR1 GTSNPN and CDR2 SVGIG (reference sequence). This CDR3 spans 13 amino acids. CDR3 sequence (DNA): TGTGCCTGGAGGGGACAAAGGGGTCAGCCCCAGCATTTT. Its protein product is CAWRGQRGQPQHF.

The chain recombines TRBV9 with TRBJ1-2; 7 nucleotides line up with TRBD1. Germline CDR1 and CDR2: SGDLS and YYNGEE. With 7 bases clipped from V and 6 bases from J, the junction kept 9 bases outside the gene matches. There are 13 residues in the CDR3. The CDR3 protein is CASRRPGQHGYTF. Here the CDR3 DNA reads TGTGCCAGCCGGAGACCGGGACAGCATGGCTACACCTTC.

The chain couples TRBV2 to TRBJ1-1, with a possible D match to TRBD1 (5 bases). Germline V gene sequence: CDR1 SNHLY, CDR2 FYNNEI. The CDR3 is 13 residues long. V lost 6 bases, J lost 5 bases, and 13 bases lay in between. The CDR3 bases are TGTGCCAGCAGCTCTCATGAGGGGACTGAAGCTTTCTTT. It codes for CASSSHEGTEAFF.

This clone showed up just once. The chain uses TRBV6-2 or TRBV6-3 and TRBJ1-5; 7 nucleotides line up with TRBD1. V lost 6 bases to trimming and J lost 2 bases; unmatched junction nucleotides: 7. The CDR3 has 15 amino acids. Germline V gene sequence: CDR1 MNHEY, CDR2 SVGEGT. The DNA for the CDR3 is TGTGCCAGCAGCCAACAGGGGTCGGGCAATCAGCCCCAGCATTTT. Translating it yields CASSQQGSGNQPQHF.

The table lists this clone with a count of one. V and J are TRBV7-9 and TRBJ1-6, with unresolved D. CDR1 and CDR2 from the germline V gene are SEHNR and FQNEAQ (reference sequence). The ends were cut back, 3 bases at V and 0 bases at J, with 9 bases in the middle. CDR3 size: 16 residues. CDR3 sequence: CASSFGRSSYNSPLHF. The CDR3 nucleotides are TGTGCCAGCAGCTTTGGCCGGAGCTCCTATAATTCACCCCTCCACTTT.

The rearrangement links TRBV18 to TRBJ1-3, with D hard to call. V was trimmed by 3 bases and J by 0 bases, leaving 12 bases between them. Germline lookup yields CDR1 KGHSH and CDR2 LQKENI. This CDR3 has 16 amino acids. DNA for the CDR3: TGTGCCAGCTCACCGATGGACGGTCTCTCTGGAAACACCATATATTTT. This translates into CASSPMDGLSGNTIYF.

The chain joins TRBV12-3 or TRBV12-4 to TRBJ1-2, with a weak D call TRBD1 (6 bases). The CDR3 is made up of 13 amino acids. V gave up 4 bases and J gave up 4 bases, with 10 bases separating them. The CDR3 coding sequence is TGTGCCAGCAGTTCTTCAGGGGTCTATGGCTACACCTTC. This encodes CASSSSGVYGYTF.

The chain combines TRBV9 with TRBJ2-7, with D possibly TRBD1 on 7 matching bases. With 3 bases removed from V and 7 bases from J, the gap between germline ends came to 20 bases. CDR1 is SGDLS and CDR2 is YYNGEE in the germline V gene. The CDR3 totals 15 residues. The CDR3 loop reads CASSEPLGGGPEQYF. In DNA form, the CDR3 reads TGTGCCAGCAGCGAGCCCCTAGGAGGGGGCCCTGAGCAGTACTTC.

V gene TRBV5-5 combines with J gene TRBJ1-1; D is possibly TRBD1 (5 bases). The CDR3 loop spans 14 amino acids. CDR1 is SGHKS and CDR2 is YYEKEE in the germline V gene (reference sequence). The V end was cut by 3 bases, the J end by 5 bases, with 14 bases between. The CDR3 here is CASSSGSWGTEAFF. As DNA, the CDR3 is TGTGCCAGCAGCTCAGGGTCCTGGGGGACTGAAGCTTTCTTT.

This chain uses TRBV9 with TRBJ1-6; the match to TRBD1 covers 8 bases. V lost 6 bases, J lost 9 bases, and 8 bases stayed unmatched. The length of the CDR3 is 14 residues. Germline-derived CDR1 and CDR2 are SGDLS and YYNGEE. The CDR3 reads CASTPTGDRSPLHF. The CDR3 DNA reads as TGTGCCAGCACGCCGACAGGGGACCGTTCACCCCTCCACTTT.

V and J are TRBV7-3 and TRBJ2-5, with D possibly being TRBD2 (5 bases). This CDR3 is built from 14 residues. Germline lookup yields CDR1 SGHTA and CDR2 FQGTGA. The V and J ends lost 2 bases and 5 bases respectively, with 12 bases between them. The chain's CDR3 is CASSLGPEEETQYF. In nucleotides, the CDR3 is TGTGCCAGCAGCTTAGGCCCGGAGGAGGAGACCCAGTACTTC.